The 17 T cell receptor beta chains in this list originate from one sample, sequenced in a study of cytomegalovirus exposure and HLA in healthy donors. The PCR used 60 Vbeta and 13 Jbeta primers. Clones were read by immunoSEQ multiplex PCR, and TCRdb kept only the in-frame ones, dropping some. The sample comprises around 95,000 clones, about 80% of which are singletons, and around a tenth rests with the top ten. The sample was PBMCs. Every receptor here comes from a man aged 25 to 45 in good health and CMV-seropositive.

This chain connects TRBV9 to TRBJ2-1; D is uncertain. The CDR3 runs 13 residues. Trimming removed 4 bases from V and 7 bases from J, with 12 bases in between. Germline assignment: CDR1 SGDLS and CDR2 YYNGEE. CDR3 sequence reads: CASSPLSQNEQFF. The CDR3 region has the DNA TGTGCCAGCAGCCCCTTATCGCAGAATGAGCAGTTCTTC.

The CDR3 spells CASSQDPLAGGTDTQYF. CDR3 coding DNA: TGCGCCAGCAGCCAAGATCCGCTAGCGGGGGGGACAGATACGCAGTATTTT. The chain joins TRBV4-1 to TRBJ2-3, with 12 bases fitting TRBD2. From germline, CDR1 is MGHRA and CDR2 YSYEKL. This CDR3 contains 17 residues. V lost 0 bases, J lost 3 bases, and 4 bases stayed unmatched.

The rearrangement uses TRBV7-2 and TRBJ1-3; the match to TRBD1 covers 7 bases. The CDR3 is 13 residues long. From germline, CDR1 is SGHTA and CDR2 FQGNSA. Trimming took 6 bases from V and 2 from J; bases not matched to a gene: 1. The CDR3 nucleotides read TGTGCCAGCAGGACAGGGCCTGGAAACACCATATATTTT. It encodes CASRTGPGNTIYF. The variable domain in full, completed from reference TRBV7-2 and TRBJ1-3, reads GAGVSQSPSNKVTEKGKDVELRCDPISGHTALYWYRQSLGQGLEFLIYFQGNSAPDKSGLPSDRFSAERTGGSVSTLTIQRTQQEDSAVYLCASRTGPGNTIYFGEGSWLTVV.

The chain employs TRBV6-5 and TRBJ1-1; unclear D gene. Trimming took off 0 bases at V and 0 bases at J, with 5 bases between the two ends. The CDR3 runs to 14 residues. Germline V gene lookup returns CDR1 MNHEY and CDR2 SVGAGI. The CDR3 loop reads CASSYSGLNTEAFF. The CDR3 region has the DNA TGTGCCAGCAGTTACTCGGGCCTGAACACTGAAGCTTTCTTT.

This clone was found a few times. This sequence joins TRBV6-5 and TRBJ2-5, with 7 bases lining up with TRBD2. J gave up 1 base and V 2 bases, and 4 bases lay outside the gene matches. Germline lookup yields CDR1 MNHEY and CDR2 SVGAGI. This CDR3 is built from 15 residues. CDR3 coding DNA: TGTGCCAGCAGTTACCTCGCTAGCGGCCAAGAGACCCAGTACTTC. The encoded protein is CASSYLASGQETQYF.

This clone was picked up one time. The chain carries TRBV5-5 and TRBJ1-3; D might be TRBD1 (6 bases). The germline V gene has CDR1 SGHKS and CDR2 YYEKEE (reference sequence). The CDR3 covers 15 residues. The V end was cut by 0 bases, the J end by 2 bases, with 9 bases between. In DNA form, the CDR3 reads TGTGCCAGCAGCTTGGACCGACAGGCTGGAAACACCATATATTTT. As protein: CASSLDRQAGNTIYF.

The rearrangement joins TRBV29-1 to TRBJ2-3, with 8 bases identical to TRBD2. The CDR3 sequence is 14 residues long. The junction had 4 bases not matched to a gene; V was cut back by 3 bases and J by 2 bases. Germline values: CDR1 SQVTM, CDR2 ANQGSEA. CDR3 loop: CSVDREGHTDTQYF. The CDR3 DNA reads as TGCAGCGTTGATCGGGAGGGACACACAGATACGCAGTATTTT.

The chain carries TRBV6-5 and TRBJ2-5; 7 bases are shared with TRBD2. The CDR3 is 13 amino acids. Germline lookup yields CDR1 MNHEY and CDR2 SVGAGI. V dropped 5 bases and J dropped 5; count of bases not matched to a gene: 5. CDR3 DNA sequence: TGTGCCAGCAGTGCCGACGGGAGGGAGACCCAGTACTTC. It encodes CASSADGRETQYF.

V and J are TRBV7-2 and TRBJ2-7, with TRBD2 matching over 13 bases. V was clipped by 2 bases and J by 5 bases; unmatched bases: 6. The germline V gene has CDR1 SGHTA and CDR2 FQGNSA. This CDR3 contains 16 residues. CDR3: CASSLPPGLAGDEQYF. CDR3 nucleotide sequence: TGTGCCAGCAGCTTACCCCCTGGACTAGCGGGGGACGAGCAGTACTTC. The full variable domain, its missing parts supplied by reference TRBV7-2 and TRBJ2-7, is GAGVSQSPSNKVTEKGKDVELRCDPISGHTALYWYRQSLGQGLEFLIYFQGNSAPDKSGLPSDRFSAERTGGSVSTLTIQRTQQEDSAVYLCASSLPPGLAGDEQYFGPGTRLTVT.

V and J are TRBV9 and TRBJ1-6, with 11 bases that match TRBD1. CDR3 length: 15 residues. The V gene's germline CDR1 is SGDLS and CDR2 YYNGEE. V was clipped by 3 bases and J by 9 bases; unmatched bases: 5. The CDR3 here is CASSASGTGGSPLHF. CDR3 DNA sequence: TGTGCCAGCAGCGCATCCGGGACAGGGGGTTCACCCCTCCACTTT.

This chain links TRBV5-6 with TRBJ2-3, with D perhaps matching TRBD2 (5 bases). Trimming took 4 bases from V and 6 from J, leaving 15 bases between them. There are 14 residues in the CDR3. Germline CDR1 is SGHDT and CDR2 is YYEEEE. The DNA for the CDR3 is TGTGCCAGCAGCCCTCCCCCGGGAATGGATACGCAGTATTTT. This sequence encodes CASSPPPGMDTQYF.

The chain couples TRBV7-2 to TRBJ2-2; 10 nucleotides match TRBD1. The CDR3 sequence is 17 residues long. Per germline, CDR1 SGHTA and CDR2 FQGNSA. V dropped 5 bases and J dropped 7; count of bases not matched to a gene: 13. CDR3 loop: CASSPGQGSGKGGELFF. In DNA form, the CDR3 reads TGTGCCAGCAGCCCGGGACAGGGGTCCGGGAAAGGCGGGGAGCTGTTTTTT. Full variable domain (missing parts from reference TRBV7-2 and TRBJ2-2): GAGVSQSPSNKVTEKGKDVELRCDPISGHTALYWYRQSLGQGLEFLIYFQGNSAPDKSGLPSDRFSAERTGGSVSTLTIQRTQQEDSAVYLCASSPGQGSGKGGELFFGEGSRLTVL.

This rearrangement joins TRBV4-3 to TRBJ2-3; 13 bases line up with TRBD2. V was pared by 4 bases and J by 3 bases, with 10 bases of the junction left unmatched. Germline CDR1 is LGHNA and CDR2 is YSLEER. This CDR3 is 18 amino acids long. The CDR3 sequence is CASSLTSGGTVSTDTQYF. CDR3 DNA sequence: TGCGCCAGCAGCCTGACTAGCGGGGGGACAGTTAGTACAGATACGCAGTATTTT.

The chain combines TRBV2 with TRBJ2-7, with D possibly TRBD2 on 6 matching bases. V lost 3 bases, J lost 3 bases, and 24 bases lay in between. The germline V gene has CDR1 SNHLY and CDR2 FYNNEI. The CDR3 has 18 amino acids. In nucleotides, the CDR3 is TGTGCCAGCAGTGATTTTGTTGGGGGGTTCGAGATGAACTACGAGCAGTACTTC. Translation gives CASSDFVGGFEMNYEQYF.

The V and J genes are TRBV19 and TRBJ1-1; TRBD1 matches 11 bases. With V trimmed by 4 bases and J by 4 bases, 8 bases remained unmatched. Germline lookup yields CDR1 LNHDA and CDR2 SQIVND (reference sequence). The CDR3 is made up of 16 amino acids. The CDR3 coding sequence is TGTGCCAGTAGTAGAGGGACAGGGGGAGGATTCACTGAAGCTTTCTTT. Translation: CASSRGTGGGFTEAFF. Using reference TRBV19 and TRBJ1-1 for the parts outside the CDR3, the full variable domain is DGGITQSPKYLFRKEGQNVTLSCEQNLNHDAMYWYRQDPGQGLRLIYYSQIVNDFQKGDIAEGYSVSREKKESFPLTVTSAQKNPTAFYLCASSRGTGGGFTEAFFGQGTRLTVV.

The V call is TRBV27, the J call TRBJ2-2; D is possibly TRBD2 (7 bases). Germline CDR1 MNHEY, CDR2 SMNVEV (reference sequence). Trimming stripped 6 bases from V and 5 bases from J, with 19 bases between. The CDR3 loop spans 16 amino acids. CDR3 region: CASRTPGAGVTGELFF. CDR3 DNA sequence: TGTGCCAGCAGAACACCGGGGGCGGGGGTTACCGGGGAGCTGTTTTTT.

J is TRBJ2-7 and V is TRBV28; D remains unclear. This CDR3 region has 11 residues. The ends were cut back, 10 bases at V and 5 bases at J, with 12 bases in the middle. Germline V CDR1 and CDR2: MDHEN, SYDVKM. The CDR3 protein is CATTRLDEQYF. The CDR3 DNA is TGTGCCACCACCCGGTTGGACGAGCAGTACTTC.